The rows below give T cell receptor beta chains drawn from one sample of a study of T cell responses to AZD1222 COVID-19 vaccine. TCRdb's copy holds only in-frame clones and misses some; the assay was immunoSEQ multiplex PCR. Of about 140,000 clones listed, 85% to 95% are singletons. Sequencing used peripheral blood, obtained on day 0 of AZD1222 vaccination. These receptors were obtained from an adult in good health. Both conserved end residues are part of each CDR3. The D gene is left open where the match is weak. Clone size is not always given. Where it is, it says once, few, many or a class for expanded clones.

v_gene: TRBV4-3; abundance: .; j_gene: TRBJ1-1; d_gene: TRBD1; CDR3aa: CASSQDPGGLGNTEAFF; CDR3nt: TGCGCCAGCAGCCAAGATCCAGGGGGCTTAGGAAACACTGAAGCTTTCTTT
v_gene: TRBV19; abundance: once; j_gene: TRBJ1-6; d_gene: TRBD1; CDR3aa: CASSNGQGLSYNSPLHF; CDR3nt: TGTGCCAGTAGTAACGGACAGGGACTCTCCTATAATTCACCCCTCCACTTT
v_gene: TRBV13; abundance: .; j_gene: TRBJ2-2; d_gene: .; CDR3aa: CASSSTGHLNTGELFF; CDR3nt: TGTGCCAGCAGCTCTACTGGGCATTTGAACACCGGGGAGCTGTTTTTT
v_gene: TRBV5-4; abundance: .; j_gene: TRBJ1-6; d_gene: .; CDR3aa: CASSDGTEPLHF; CDR3nt: TGTGCCAGCAGCGACGGGACGGAACCCCTCCACTTT
v_gene: TRBV20-1; abundance: .; j_gene: TRBJ1-2; d_gene: .; CDR3aa: CSARDPIGYTF; CDR3nt: TGCAGTGCTAGAGATCCAATTGGCTACACCTTC
v_gene: TRBV18; abundance: once; j_gene: TRBJ2-7; d_gene: .; CDR3aa: CASSRSAGPSYEQYF; CDR3nt: TGTGCCAGCTCAAGGTCTGCAGGGCCTTCCTACGAGCAGTACTTC
v_gene: TRBV27; abundance: .; j_gene: TRBJ1-5; d_gene: .; CDR3aa: CASSPGTQNQPQHF; CDR3nt: TGTGCCAGCAGCCCCGGGACCCAGAATCAGCCCCAGCATTTT
v_gene: TRBV27; abundance: .; j_gene: TRBJ1-2; d_gene: TRBD1; CDR3aa: CASSAATGFGGYTF; CDR3nt: TGTGCCAGCAGTGCGGCGACAGGGTTCGGCGGCTACACCTTC
v_gene: TRBV7-9; abundance: .; j_gene: TRBJ2-3; d_gene: TRBD2; CDR3aa: CASSLDLAGGQDTQYF; CDR3nt: TGTGCCAGCAGCTTAGACTTAGCGGGAGGGCAGGATACGCAGTATTTT
v_gene: TRBV30; abundance: .; j_gene: TRBJ2-1; d_gene: TRBD1; CDR3aa: CAWSSGTGTYNEQFF; CDR3nt: TGTGCCTGGAGTTCCGGGACAGGGACCTACAATGAGCAGTTCTTC
v_gene: TRBV10-3; abundance: once; j_gene: TRBJ2-7; d_gene: .; CDR3aa: CAISDLRQPTFSYEQYF; CDR3nt: TGTGCCATCAGTGACCTCCGACAGCCAACTTTCTCCTACGAGCAGTACTTC
v_gene: TRBV19; abundance: .; j_gene: TRBJ1-5; d_gene: TRBD1; CDR3aa: CASTTGAPSNQPQHF; CDR3nt: TGTGCCAGCACGACAGGGGCCCCTAGCAATCAGCCCCAGCATTTT
v_gene: TRBV29-1; abundance: .; j_gene: TRBJ1-1; d_gene: TRBD1; CDR3aa: CSVRPTGPNTEAFF; CDR3nt: TGCAGCGTAAGACCGACAGGGCCTAACACTGAAGCTTTCTTT
v_gene: TRBV7-2; abundance: few; j_gene: TRBJ1-1; d_gene: .; CDR3aa: CASSLFWRGRDTEAFF; CDR3nt: TGTGCCAGCAGCTTATTTTGGAGGGGGAGGGACACTGAAGCTTTCTTT
v_gene: TRBV5-5; abundance: .; j_gene: TRBJ1-4; d_gene: TRBD1; CDR3aa: CASSLFEGAGEKLFF; CDR3nt: TGTGCCAGCAGCTTGTTTGAGGGGGCTGGGGAAAAACTGTTTTTT
v_gene: TRBV30; abundance: .; j_gene: TRBJ2-3; d_gene: .; CDR3aa: CAWSPLDRTSDTQYF; CDR3nt: TGTGCCTGGAGTCCCCTCGACAGGACCTCAGATACGCAGTATTTT
v_gene: TRBV6-6; abundance: .; j_gene: TRBJ1-1; d_gene: .; CDR3aa: CASRHELNTEAFF; CDR3nt: TGTGCCAGCAGGCACGAACTCAACACTGAAGCTTTCTTT
v_gene: TRBV5-6; abundance: .; j_gene: TRBJ1-5; d_gene: .; CDR3aa: CASSLRGYQPQHF; CDR3nt: TGTGCCAGCAGCTTGCGAGGTTACCAGCCCCAGCATTTT
v_gene: TRBV2; abundance: .; j_gene: TRBJ2-7; d_gene: TRBD1; CDR3aa: CASNLQGATYEQYF; CDR3nt: TGTGCCAGCAACCTACAGGGGGCCACTTACGAGCAGTACTTC
v_gene: TRBV4-1; abundance: .; j_gene: TRBJ1-6; d_gene: .; CDR3aa: CASSLGRAREKSSYNSPLHF; CDR3nt: TGCGCCAGCAGCCTCGGCCGGGCCCGGGAAAAGAGCTCCTATAATTCACCCCTCCACTTT
v_gene: TRBV6-1; abundance: .; j_gene: TRBJ2-2; d_gene: .; CDR3aa: CASSGPRWGGSGELFF; CDR3nt: TGTGCCAGCAGTGGTCCGAGGTGGGGTGGCTCCGGGGAGCTGTTTTTT
v_gene: TRBV5-1; abundance: .; j_gene: TRBJ1-5; d_gene: .; CDR3aa: CASSLAGGREPQHF; CDR3nt: TGCGCCAGCAGCTTGGCCGGGGGGCGGGAGCCCCAGCATTTT